The sample holds many counts of the clone carrying this T cell receptor (beta chain). As yet, its antigen is unknown. The sample comes from a study of lung T cells in sarcoidosis with Löfgren's syndrome. Study as a whole: Löfgren's syndrome patients were the main repertoire analysis focus.

TCRdb reanalysed the reads using MiXCR and keeps one entry per CDR3 protein. This sample has over 1,000 distinct CDR3 sequences, with over 20% found just once. Germline CDR1 and CDR2: LGHNA and YSLEER. The CDR3 totals 15 residues. The V gene lost 1 base and the J gene lost 1 base, with 11 bases spanning the gap. Study findings and constraints: Versus controls, Löfgren's syndrome patients reportedly showed TRAV12-1 and TRBV2 as most expanded. Sarcoidosis antigen recognition was only suggested, antigen unidentified.

The chain links TRBV4-3 to TRBJ2-7; no clear D gene. The receptor comes from a human donor with sarcoidosis (Löfgren's syndrome or another form), or a control subject (not recorded which). The specimen was CD4+ T cells from PBMCs. CDR3 coding DNA: TGCGCCAGCAGCCAAGGATTATGGCCTTCCTACGAGCAGTACTTC. Amino acids: CASSQGLWPSYEQYF.